This T cell receptor (beta chain) was sequenced for a study of OX40 agonist ivuxolimab in advanced cancers. Germline CDR1 reads MDHEN; CDR2 reads SYDVKM. Trimming cost V 7 bases and J 0 bases, with 10 bases left between them. The CDR3 runs to 13 residues. Sequencing was performed with immunoSEQ multiplex PCR; in TCRdb, only in-frame clones are kept and a portion is missing. The repertoire has 60,000 to 65,000 clones, about 90% of them found once; the top ten carry about 25%. The chain has TRBV28 and TRBJ2-7; D gene unclear. Sequencing used CD4+ or CD8+ T cells sorted from blood, obtained in a trial of the OX40 agonist ivuxolimab. The TCR comes from an adult with an advanced solid tumor such as melanoma, head and neck, liver or kidney cancer. The CDR3 is CASTRPVSYEQYF. CDR3 in DNA: TGTGCCAGCACCCGGCCCGTCTCCTACGAGCAGTACTTC.